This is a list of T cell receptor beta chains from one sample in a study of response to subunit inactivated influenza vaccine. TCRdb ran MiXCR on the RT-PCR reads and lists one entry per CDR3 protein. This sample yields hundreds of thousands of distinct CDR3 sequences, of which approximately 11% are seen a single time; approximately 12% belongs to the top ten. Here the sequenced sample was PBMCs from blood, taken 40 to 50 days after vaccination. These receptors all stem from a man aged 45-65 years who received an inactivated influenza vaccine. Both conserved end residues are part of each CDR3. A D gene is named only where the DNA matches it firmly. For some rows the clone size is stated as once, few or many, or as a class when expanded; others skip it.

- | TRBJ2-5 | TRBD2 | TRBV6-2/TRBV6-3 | CARSYFRTSGYQETQYF | TGTGCCAGAAGTTACTTCCGGACTAGCGGCTACCAAGAGACCCAGTACTTC
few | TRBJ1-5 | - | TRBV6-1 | CASTPNSNQPQHF | TGTGCCAGCACACCGAACAGCAATCAGCCCCAGCATTTT
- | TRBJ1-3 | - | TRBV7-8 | CASSLIGGNTIYF | TGTGCCAGCAGCTTAATCGGTGGAAACACCATATATTTT
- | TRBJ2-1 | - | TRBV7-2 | CASSSNSVNEQFF | TGTGCCAGCAGCTCGAATAGCGTCAATGAGCAGTTCTTC
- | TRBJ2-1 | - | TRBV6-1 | CACAGTASGSYNEQFF | TGTGCCTGCGCGGGTACCGCCTCCGGCTCCTACAATGAGCAGTTCTTC
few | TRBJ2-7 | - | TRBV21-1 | CASSIRAGHSYEQYF | TGTGCCAGCAGCATCAGGGCAGGTCACTCCTACGAGCAGTACTTC
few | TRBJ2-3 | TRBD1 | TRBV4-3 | CASSQGDRAPTDTQYF | TGCGCCAGCAGCCAAGGCGACAGGGCGCCCACAGATACGCAGTATTTT
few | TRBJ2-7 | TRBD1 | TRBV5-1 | CASSSRTGGSEQYF | TGCGCCAGCAGCTCCAGGACAGGGGGAAGCGAGCAGTACTTC
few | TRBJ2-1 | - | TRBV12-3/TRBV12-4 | CASTQLSGLSNEQFF | TGTGCCAGCACCCAACTATCGGGACTTTCAAATGAGCAGTTCTTC
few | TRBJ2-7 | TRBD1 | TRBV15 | CATSGGQGTYEQYF | TGTGCCACCAGCGGGGGACAGGGAACCTACGAGCAGTACTTC
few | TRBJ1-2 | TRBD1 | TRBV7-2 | CASSVRQGRYGYTF | TGTGCCAGCAGCGTAAGACAGGGCCGCTATGGCTACACCTTC
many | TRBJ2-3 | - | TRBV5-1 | CASSLVHGVSDTQYF | TGCGCCAGCAGCTTGGTTCACGGGGTTTCAGATACGCAGTATTTT
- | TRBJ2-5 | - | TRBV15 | CATSRDERGQQETQYF | TGTGCCACCAGCAGAGATGAAAGGGGACAACAAGAGACCCAGTACTTC
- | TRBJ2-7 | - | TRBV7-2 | CASSLTTGPYEQYF | TGTGCCAGCAGTTTAACGACAGGACCCTACGAGCAGTACTTC
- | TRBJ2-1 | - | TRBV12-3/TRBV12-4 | CASSLLEAYNEQFF | TGTGCCAGCAGTCTCCTCGAAGCCTACAATGAGCAGTTCTTC
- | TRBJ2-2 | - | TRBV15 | CATSRTGGANTGELFF | TGTGCCACCAGCAGGACGGGGGGCGCGAACACCGGGGAGCTGTTTTTT
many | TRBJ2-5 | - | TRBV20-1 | CSARDHGIQYF | TGCAGTGCTAGAGATCACGGGATCCAGTACTTC
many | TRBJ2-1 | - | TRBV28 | CASSLADSPYNEQFF | TGTGCCAGCAGTTTAGCGGACAGCCCCTACAATGAGCAGTTCTTC
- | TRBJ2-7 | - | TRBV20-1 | CSARDIQGFSYEQYF | TGCAGTGCTAGAGACATACAGGGCTTCTCCTACGAGCAGTACTTC
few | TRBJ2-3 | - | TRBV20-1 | CSAPPQLDTDTQYF | TGCAGTGCTCCCCCGCAGCTAGACACAGATACGCAGTATTTT
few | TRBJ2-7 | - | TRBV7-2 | CASSLMWGPSYEQYF | TGTGCCAGCAGCTTAATGTGGGGGCCCTCCTACGAGCAGTACTTC